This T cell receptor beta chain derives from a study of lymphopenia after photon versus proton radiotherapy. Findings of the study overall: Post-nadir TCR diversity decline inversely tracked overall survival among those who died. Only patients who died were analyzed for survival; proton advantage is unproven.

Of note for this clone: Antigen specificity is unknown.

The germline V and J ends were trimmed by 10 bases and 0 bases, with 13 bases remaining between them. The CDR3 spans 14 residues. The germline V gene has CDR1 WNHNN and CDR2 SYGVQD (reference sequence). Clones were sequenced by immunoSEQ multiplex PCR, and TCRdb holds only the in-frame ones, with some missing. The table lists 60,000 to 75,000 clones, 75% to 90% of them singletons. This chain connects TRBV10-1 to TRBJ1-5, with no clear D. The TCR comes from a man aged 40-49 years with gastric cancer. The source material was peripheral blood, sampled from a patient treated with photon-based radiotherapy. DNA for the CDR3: TGCGCCACCCCTTCGGGCATTAGCAATCAGCCCCAGCATTTT. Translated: CATPSGISNQPQHF.